This TCR beta chain derives from a study of early T cells in non-severe SARS-CoV-2 infection. Turning to the study itself: Chains were unpaired, as sequencing was done on bulk RNA from unsorted whole blood.

This clonotype has a handful of counts. What it binds is unknown. Overall study findings and caveats: There was a bias toward anti-spike CD8 responses in VDJdb matching, which missed private and CD4 specificities.

The TCR library protocol attached unique molecular identifiers to the individual cDNA molecules. TCRdb processed the 5' RACE reads anew with MiXCR; each CDR3 protein has one entry. The top ten hold 6% of the sample, which has under 90,000 distinct CDR3 sequences, roughly an eighth seen once. Germline assignment: CDR1 SGHDN and CDR2 FVKESK. V was cut by 0 bases and J by 6 bases, with 17 bases left in between. The CDR3 contains 16 residues. The sample comprised whole blood. This chain uses TRBV14 with TRBJ1-1; D might be TRBD1 (5 bases). The clonotype originates from an adult who was a healthcare worker with PCR-confirmed SARS-CoV-2 infection or an uninfected control (not recorded which). CDR3 sequence: CASSQDFGRVNAEAFF. CDR3 in DNA: TGTGCCAGCAGCCAAGATTTCGGCAGGGTTAACGCTGAAGCTTTCTTT.